This T cell receptor (beta chain) was captured by sequencing in a study of cytomegalovirus exposure and HLA in healthy donors. V trimming: 5 bases; J trimming: 9 bases; junction bases outside the gene matches: 7. The germline V gene has CDR1 MNHEY and CDR2 SVGAGI. The CDR3 contains 13 residues. For this clone: Its antigen is undetermined.

Here immunoSEQ multiplex PCR was the method, and the copy in TCRdb shows in-frame clones only, minus some. The data contain 200,000 or so clones, around 87% of them singletons. General study points: Rare TCR sequences dominated, though some public TCRs recurred in many donors. Later, an analysis found that TCR clusters from the first cohort tended to co-occur in the 90 to 150 validation repertoires. Three CMV-associated chains were confirmed in vitro to be specific for CMV antigens.

The donors were members of the validation cohort comprising over 90 subjects, separate from the approximately 670-subject first cohort. This chain uses TRBV6-5 with TRBJ2-4; 7 positions agree with TRBD2. The specimen sequenced was PBMCs. This receptor was taken from a woman under 30 in good health and CMV-seropositive. The CDR3 sequence: CASSARTGGIQYF. CDR3 in DNA: TGTGCCAGCAGTGCGAGGACGGGGGGCATTCAGTACTTC.